This T cell receptor (beta chain) originates from a study of regulatory T cells in long-lasting Graves disease. Time point described: persistent/refractory GD, antithyroid drugs over 5 years with positive TRAb. Scientists built the TCR library using RNA that was extracted from PBMCs. Regarding the study as a whole: Limited sample numbers may have lowered accuracy. TRBV28, TRBJ1-2 and TRBJ2-5 were favored in persistent disease.

Construction of the TCR beta libraries employed iRepertoire HTBI primers in conjunction with Arm-PCR of CDR3 regions. TCRdb re-analysed the multiplex PCR reads in MiXCR, keeping a single row per CDR3 protein. The sample shows 700,000 or so distinct CDR3 sequences, approximately 31% of them seen only once. Trimming took 5 bases from V and 3 from J; bases not matched to a gene: 7. Germline CDR1 SGHAT, CDR2 FQNNGV. The CDR3 totals 15 residues. This clonotype was observed many times. Its antigen is still unknown. This clonotype was obtained from a female donor with Graves disease. The specimen was peripheral blood mononuclear cells (PBMCs), collected when the disease was refractory, from a patient treated with antithyroid drugs. V usage is TRBV11-2 and J usage is TRBJ1-1, with 9 bases matching TRBD1. CDR3 nucleotides: TGTGCCAGCAGCCGAGGGGACAGGGAGGACACTGAAGCTTTCTTT. Encoded protein: CASSRGDREDTEAFF.